These T cell receptor beta chains were read from a single sample in a study of blood T cell repertoires in COVID-19. Here immunoSEQ multiplex PCR was the method, and the copy in TCRdb shows in-frame clones only, minus some. Among approximately 120,000 clones listed, roughly 82% were seen once. The sample was peripheral blood. The origin of the receptors is a human donor in a cohort sampled during active COVID-19. The CDR3 runs from the conserved cysteine through the conserved F or W. A D gene is named only where the DNA matches it firmly. A clone size is listed for some rows: how often the clone was seen (once, few, many), or a class if it is expanded.

clone_size j_call v_call d_call cdr3_nt cdr3_aa
once TRBJ2-3 TRBV3-1/TRBV3-2 TRBD2 TGTGCCAGCAGCCAAAAAGGAGGCGGGGGAGGCAAGCAGTATTTT CASSQKGGGGGKQYF
once TRBJ1-1 TRBV7-9 - TGTGCCAGCAGCTTCGGGGTATTGAACACTGAAGCTTTCTTT CASSFGVLNTEAFF
few TRBJ1-1 TRBV6-4 - TGTGCCAGCAGTGCACAGGTGAACACTGAAGCTTTCTTT CASSAQVNTEAFF
- TRBJ2-2 TRBV19 TRBD1 TGTGCCAGTAGTAGGGACAGGGTGGTCACCGGGGAGCTGTTTTTT CASSRDRVVTGELFF
once TRBJ2-3 TRBV12-5 TRBD2 TGTGCTAGTGGCTTTCTAGCGGGAGCGGCAGATACGCAGTATTTT CASGFLAGAADTQYF
- TRBJ2-1 TRBV19 TRBD2 TGTGCCAGTAGTCCTAGCGGGAGGGCCGGGGATGAGCAGTTCTTC CASSPSGRAGDEQFF
- TRBJ2-3 TRBV27 - TGTGCCAGTAGGGACTTCCTACGCACAGATACGCAGTATTTT CASRDFLRTDTQYF
- TRBJ1-2 TRBV18 - TGTGCCAGCTCTCCAGGGCTTTCCTATGGCTACACCTTC CASSPGLSYGYTF
few TRBJ1-6 TRBV29-1 TRBD1 TGCAGCGTGCGGACAGGGAGCTCCTATAATTCACCCCTCCACTTT CSVRTGSSYNSPLHF
- TRBJ2-3 TRBV2 TRBD2 TGTGCCAGCAGGAGATGGACTAGCGGGAGTGGAACAGATACGCAGTATTTT CASRRWTSGSGTDTQYF
- TRBJ1-2 TRBV29-1 - TGCAGCGTTGAAGATTGGGCCTCGGTCGGCTACACCTTC CSVEDWASVGYTF
- TRBJ1-1 TRBV12-3/TRBV12-4 - TGTGCCAGTTTCCTAGACAGGAACACTGAAGCTTTCTTT CASFLDRNTEAFF
once TRBJ1-2 TRBV19 TRBD1 TGTGCCAGTAGTATAGTTTCGACAGGGAATCTGGGCTACACCTTC CASSIVSTGNLGYTF
- TRBJ2-1 TRBV2 - TGTGCCAGCAGTGGGGACTTCACAAATGAGCAGTTCTTC CASSGDFTNEQFF
- TRBJ2-2 TRBV7-2 TRBD2 TGTGCCAGCCGACCCGGGGGACTAGAAGCCGGGGAGCTGTTTTTT CASRPGGLEAGELFF
- TRBJ1-3 TRBV30 - TGTGCCTGGAGTGGAACAGGAAAATACTCTGGAAACACCATATATTTT CAWSGTGKYSGNTIYF
- TRBJ1-3 TRBV21-1 - TGTGCCAGGACGGGAGGGGAGGTTGTGTGGAACACCATATATTTT CARTGGEVVWNTIYF
- TRBJ2-1 TRBV2 - TGTGCCAGCAGTTACACGGGAACGTCCTACAATGAGCAGTTCTTC CASSYTGTSYNEQFF
- TRBJ2-7 TRBV6-5 TRBD1 TGTGCCAGCAGGTCCGGACAGGGCTCCTACGAGCAGTACTTC CASRSGQGSYEQYF
- TRBJ2-7 TRBV6-6 - TGTGCCAGCAGTTACTCGAGCGGTTCGGACGAGCAGTACTTC CASSYSSGSDEQYF
few TRBJ2-2 TRBV27 TRBD2 TGTGCCAGCAAGACTAGCGGTTACACCGGGGAGCTGTTTTTT CASKTSGYTGELFF
- TRBJ1-2 TRBV28 - TGTGCCAGCCGCCCGGGGAGGATAGACTATGGCTACACCTTC CASRPGRIDYGYTF
- TRBJ2-5 TRBV7-8 TRBD1 TGTGCCAGCAGCTTAGGCAGGGGGTACCAAGAGACCCAGTACTTC CASSLGRGYQETQYF
- TRBJ2-5 TRBV15 - TGTGCCACCAGCAGAGTCCCCCTAGCGCAAGAGACCCAGTACTTC CATSRVPLAQETQYF
- TRBJ2-5 TRBV5-1 TRBD1 TGCGCCAGCAGCTCGAGACAGGGGGCCCTTATGACCTCCTCAGAGACCCAGTACTTC CASSSRQGALMTSSETQYF
- TRBJ1-6 TRBV11-2 TRBD1 TGTGCCAGCAGCCTCGGGACAGCCAACTCCTATAATTCACCCCTCCACTTT CASSLGTANSYNSPLHF
- TRBJ2-7 TRBV10-2 - TGCGCCAGCTCTGATGGGGAAGGGGACGAGCAGTACTTC CASSDGEGDEQYF
once TRBJ2-5 TRBV19 TRBD2 TGTGCCAGTAGTACCGGCTACCGGGACTACGGGTACCAAGAGACCCAGTACTTC CASSTGYRDYGYQETQYF
- TRBJ2-7 TRBV27 - TGTGCCAGCAGTTTATTTAACAGGGACTACGAGCAGTACTTC CASSLFNRDYEQYF
- TRBJ2-3 TRBV19 - TGTGCCAGTAGTAGACGGGAGTCGAGCACAGATACGCAGTATTTT CASSRRESSTDTQYF
- TRBJ2-3 TRBV24-1 TRBD2 TGTGCCACCAGTGACTTTAGCGGGAGCACAGATACGCAGTATTTT CATSDFSGSTDTQYF
- TRBJ2-1 TRBV19 - TGTGCCAGTAGTATAACAGGCGCAGGATCCAGTTACAATGAGCAGTTCTTC CASSITGAGSSYNEQFF
- TRBJ2-7 TRBV13 - TGTGCCAGCAGCTTACAAGCGGGCAGCTCCTACGAGCAGTACTTC CASSLQAGSSYEQYF
few TRBJ2-5 TRBV12-3/TRBV12-4 - TGTGCCAGCAGAACTGCGGGTGTAGAGACCCAGTACTTC CASRTAGVETQYF
- TRBJ2-1 TRBV12-3/TRBV12-4 - TGTGCCAGCAGAGCGCTCTCGGCCAAGCAGTTCTTC CASRALSAKQFF
- TRBJ1-1 TRBV2 - TGTGCCAGCAGTGAAAGGGGCGCGGGAGGGTCTAACACTGAAGCTTTCTTT CASSERGAGGSNTEAFF
- TRBJ1-2 TRBV5-1 TRBD1 TGCGCCAGCAGCGTCGGACAGGGGACCTATGGCTACACCTTC CASSVGQGTYGYTF
- TRBJ2-5 TRBV24-1 TRBD2 TGTGCCACCAGTGTTCCGGGAGGCGGCTTCGAGACCCAGTACTTC CATSVPGGGFETQYF
- TRBJ1-1 TRBV30 TRBD1 TGTGCCTGGAGGAGACAGGGGAACACTGAAGCTTTCTTT CAWRRQGNTEAFF
- TRBJ1-3 TRBV27 - TGTGCCAGCACCACTACCCGGACTGGGGGAAACACCATATATTTT CASTTTRTGGNTIYF
- TRBJ1-4 TRBV19 - TGTGCCAGTAAACGCGAAGGGGTTGAAAAACTGTTTTTT CASKREGVEKLFF
- TRBJ2-1 TRBV30 TRBD1 TGTGCCTGGAGCCCCCGAGGGGGCTTGAAGGGGCACGAGCAGTTCTTC CAWSPRGGLKGHEQFF
- TRBJ2-7 TRBV15 - TGTGCCACCAGCAGAGGGAATAGGGGCGAGCAGTACTTC CATSRGNRGEQYF
- TRBJ2-5 TRBV19 TRBD2 TGTGCCAGTAGTAATCCCTCCGAACCTAGCGGTAGAGAGACCCAGTACTTC CASSNPSEPSGRETQYF
- TRBJ1-2 TRBV10-3 TRBD1 TGTGCCATCAGTGAGTCCGGAGGGGGCTTAGGTGGCTACACCTTC CAISESGGGLGGYTF
- TRBJ1-1 TRBV6-5 - TGTGCCAGCAGCCCCGGCGGGAGGGGCACTGAAGCTTTCTTT CASSPGGRGTEAFF
- TRBJ2-1 TRBV10-3 - TGTGCCATCAGTGAGTCTAGCGACAATGAGCAGTTCTTC CAISESSDNEQFF
few TRBJ1-1 TRBV7-2 TRBD1 TGTGCCAGCAGATATTCGACAGGGAGCACTGAAGCTTTCTTT CASRYSTGSTEAFF
- TRBJ2-7 TRBV19 - TGTGCCAGTAGTGACCCGGGTGGAGGCAGGGGAAGAGAGCAGTACTTC CASSDPGGGRGREQYF
many TRBJ1-1 TRBV14 TRBD1 TGTGCCAGCAGGGCGGGACAGGGGTTGAACACTGAAGCTTTCTTT CASRAGQGLNTEAFF
- TRBJ2-7 TRBV30 TRBD1 TGTGCCTGGAACTTGGGACAGGGACGCTACGAGCAGTACTTC CAWNLGQGRYEQYF
- TRBJ2-3 TRBV11-3 - TGTGCCAGCAGCTTAGTTGGTTCGGCGGCAGATACGCAGTATTTT CASSLVGSAADTQYF
- TRBJ2-1 TRBV25-1 TRBD2 TGTGCCAGCAGTGAGGGGACTAGCGGGAGAGAGCAGTTCTTC CASSEGTSGREQFF
- TRBJ1-1 TRBV7-3 - TGTGCCAGCAGCGATCAGGGGTACACTGAAGCTTTCTTT CASSDQGYTEAFF
- TRBJ2-7 TRBV19 TRBD1 TGTGCCAGTTCTCCGGGACAGGGGTGGTTCGTGCAGTACTTC CASSPGQGWFVQYF
- TRBJ1-1 TRBV5-1 - TGCGCCAGCAGCTCCGGTGGAGGGAACACTGAAGCTTTCTTT CASSSGGGNTEAFF